These 30 T cell receptor beta chains share one sample of origin, sequenced in a study of blood T cell repertoires in COVID-19. The assay was immunoSEQ multiplex PCR, and TCRdb's table has in-frame clones only and misses some. The sample has about 210,000 clones, 65% to 85% seen once. Sequenced input: peripheral blood. These receptors all come from a woman between 45 and 60 years old with acute or convalescent COVID-19.

The chain links TRBV28 to TRBJ2-7; TRBD2 matches 9 bases. This CDR3 has 14 amino acids. V dropped 3 bases and J dropped 11; count of bases not matched to a gene: 11. Germline loops: CDR1 MDHEN, CDR2 SYDVKM. CDR3 protein: CASSLGTSRPTKYF. The CDR3 bases are TGTGCCAGCAGTTTGGGGACTAGCAGACCCACCAAGTACTTC.

This clone was picked up one time. The chain is built from TRBV28 and TRBJ2-6; D is perhaps TRBD1 (5 bases). The V gene lost 6 bases and the J gene lost 0 bases, with 9 bases spanning the gap. CDR3 size: 15 residues. CDR1 and CDR2 (germline): MDHEN, SYDVKM. Here the CDR3 reads CASSFDSSGANVLTF. The CDR3, as DNA: TGTGCCAGCAGCTTCGACAGCTCTGGGGCCAACGTCCTGACTTTC.

This chain links TRBV28 with TRBJ1-2, with TRBD1 identical over 8 bases. The CDR3 consists of 15 residues. V shed 7 bases and J 4 bases; nucleotides not matched to a gene: 11. Per the germline V gene, CDR1 is MDHEN and CDR2 is SYDVKM. The CDR3 nucleotides read TGTGCCAGCACCAACACCGGACAGGGTCCCTATGGCTACACCTTC. This gives the protein CASTNTGQGPYGYTF.

This chain's CDR3 is CASSLGQGPDTQYF. For the CDR3, the DNA is TGTGCCAGCAGTTTAGGACAGGGTCCAGATACGCAGTATTTT. The V gene is TRBV27, the J gene TRBJ2-3; 8 bases agree with TRBD1. The ends lost 2 bases at V and 4 bases at J; junction bases unmatched: 2. The germline V gene encodes CDR1 MNHEY and CDR2 SMNVEV (reference sequence). CDR3 size: 14 residues.

The V call is TRBV3-1 (or the pseudogene TRBV3-2), the J call TRBJ2-7; tentatively, D is TRBD1 (5 bases). The germline V gene has CDR1 LGHDT and CDR2 YNNKEL (reference sequence). The V gene lost 1 base and the J gene lost 5 bases, with 6 bases spanning the gap. The CDR3 consists of 12 residues. This chain's CDR3 is CASSQGRDEQYF. CDR3 DNA sequence: TGTGCCAGCAGCCAAGGCAGGGACGAGCAGTACTTC.

The chain has TRBV5-1 and TRBJ2-1, with 14 bases that match TRBD2. The germline CDR1 and CDR2 sequences are SGHRS and YFSETQ. Trimming removed 6 bases from V and 6 bases from J; junction bases left unmatched: 5. This CDR3 has 15 residues. The CDR3 loop is CASTVTSGRANEQFF. Here the CDR3 DNA reads TGCGCCAGCACCGTGACTAGCGGGAGGGCCAATGAGCAGTTCTTC.

The count of this clone is one. V is TRBV7-9 and J is TRBJ2-1; 10 nucleotides match TRBD2. The germline V gene encodes CDR1 SEHNR and CDR2 FQNEAQ (reference sequence). V trimming: 6 bases; J trimming: 7 bases; junction bases outside the gene matches: 6. The CDR3 is 14 residues long. The CDR3 reads CASRPSGSLNEQFF. The CDR3 bases are TGTGCCAGCAGACCTAGCGGGAGTCTGAATGAGCAGTTCTTC.

The rearrangement uses TRBV6-5 and TRBJ2-7, with 8 bases that match TRBD2. After removal of 2 bases from V and 3 bases from J, the junction contained 3 bases not matched to a gene. Germline CDR1 MNHEY, CDR2 SVGAGI. The CDR3 spans 14 residues. The CDR3 DNA reads as TGTGCCAGCAGTTACGGGGCGGGGGGCTACGAGCAGTACTTC. This gives the protein CASSYGAGGYEQYF.

This chain links TRBV6-1 with TRBJ1-4, with TRBD1 as a possible D gene (5 bases). The CDR3 runs 15 residues. Per the germline V gene, CDR1 is MNHNS and CDR2 is SASEGT. V was clipped by 2 bases and J by 2 bases, with 9 bases between them. CDR3 DNA: TGTGCCAGCAGTGAACCCAGGGCCACTAATGAAAAACTGTTTTTT. Encoded protein: CASSEPRATNEKLFF.

The CDR3 coding sequence is TGTGCCTGGAGTGTAAAGTCGGGAGCGCACACAGATACGCAGTATTTT. It yields the protein CAWSVKSGAHTDTQYF. The V gene is TRBV30, the J gene TRBJ2-3, with TRBD2 as a possible D gene (6 bases). From germline, CDR1 is GTSNPN and CDR2 SVGIG (reference sequence). V lost 0 bases and J 2 bases, leaving 15 bases between the germline ends. The length of the CDR3 is 16 residues.

The genes are TRBV29-1 and TRBJ2-3; possibly TRBD1 for D (5 bases). Per germline, CDR1 SQVTM and CDR2 ANQGSEA. The CDR3 sequence is 15 residues long. The V end lost 2 bases, the J end lost 4 bases, and 16 bases lay between the germline ends. CDR3 region: CSVEWRQWHADTQYF. The CDR3 DNA is TGCAGCGTTGAATGGCGACAGTGGCACGCAGATACGCAGTATTTT.

The V gene is TRBV5-5, the J gene TRBJ2-5; D is unclear. CDR1 is SGHKS and CDR2 is YYEKEE in the germline V gene (reference sequence). V lost 0 bases and J 5 bases, leaving 8 bases between the germline ends. The CDR3 loop spans 13 amino acids. CDR3 nucleotide sequence: TGTGCCAGCAGCTTGGTTAGCACGGAGACCCAGTACTTC. It encodes CASSLVSTETQYF.

The gene calls are TRBV21-1 and TRBJ1-2; the DNA was not compared with TRBD1, the D call given in the table. TRBV21-1 is shown as a pseudogene. CDR3 size: 15 residues. This CDR3 reads CASSKVQGSNYGYTF. CDR3 sequence (DNA): TGTGCCAGCAGCAAAGTCCAGGGTTCAAACTATGGCTACACCTTC.

DNA for the CDR3: TGTGCCAGCAGTTCCTCAACTAGTATCGGGGAGCTGTTTTTT. Protein sequence: CASSSSTSIGELFF. The chain is built from TRBV27 and TRBJ2-2; tentatively, D is TRBD2 (5 bases). Germline V gene sequence: CDR1 MNHEY, CDR2 SMNVEV (reference sequence). The CDR3 runs 14 residues. V was trimmed by 4 bases and J by 7 bases, leaving 13 bases between them.

The chain employs TRBV28 and TRBJ1-2; a possible D gene is TRBD1 (6 bases). Looked up from germline, CDR1 is MDHEN and CDR2 is SYDVKM. The CDR3 consists of 15 residues. V dropped 4 bases and J dropped 1 base, with 13 bases sitting between them. CDR3 DNA: TGTGCCAGCAGTTCCCCCAGGGGAGTTAACTATGGCTACACCTTC. Its protein product is CASSSPRGVNYGYTF.

The chain carries TRBV5-1 and TRBJ1-4; 8 bases are shared with TRBD1. With 0 bases clipped from V and 2 bases from J, the junction kept 0 bases outside the gene matches. CDR3 length: 15 amino acids. From germline, CDR1 is SGHRS and CDR2 YFSETQ. The CDR3: CASSLDRGTNEKLFF. CDR3 bases: TGCGCCAGCAGCTTGGACAGGGGGACTAATGAAAAACTGTTTTTT.

The V call is TRBV28, the J call TRBJ1-6; tentative D call: TRBD1 (6 bases). V was pared by 1 base and J by 8 bases, with 15 bases between. Germline lookup yields CDR1 MDHEN and CDR2 SYDVKM. This CDR3 contains 16 residues. In nucleotides, the CDR3 is TGTGCCAGCAGTTTATCAGGGGTTTTCTTGGATTCACCCCTCCACTTT. Amino acid sequence: CASSLSGVFLDSPLHF. The whole variable domain, remainder taken from reference TRBV28 and TRBJ1-6, is DVKVTQSSRYLVKRTGEKVFLECVQDMDHENMFWYRQDPGLGLRLIYFSYDVKMKEKGDIPEGYSVSREKKERFSLILESASTNQTSMYLCASSLSGVFLDSPLHFGNGTRLTVT.

The J gene is TRBJ2-1, the V gene TRBV5-1, with D unclear. Trimming stripped 1 base from V and 9 bases from J, with 11 bases between. CDR3 size: 13 residues. The V gene's germline CDR1 is SGHRS and CDR2 YFSETQ. The CDR3 is CASSLILESEQFF. DNA for the CDR3: TGCGCCAGCAGCTTGATACTTGAGAGTGAGCAGTTCTTC.

V is TRBV28 and J is TRBJ2-4, with a possible D match to TRBD2 (5 bases). Trimming cost V 6 bases and J 14 bases, with 17 bases left between them. The CDR3 is 12 residues long. Germline V gene data show CDR1 as MDHEN and CDR2 as SYDVKM. This CDR3 is CASSQRTRVKYF. Written as DNA, the CDR3 is TGTGCCAGCAGCCAGCGGACCCGAGTTAAGTACTTC.

V gene TRBV28 combines with J gene TRBJ2-7, with 10 bases that match TRBD2. Unmatched junction bases numbered 4, after V lost 6 bases and J lost 2 bases. Per germline, CDR1 MDHEN and CDR2 SYDVKM. The CDR3 is made up of 14 amino acids. The CDR3 DNA is TGTGCCAGCAGCTGGACTAGCGGTGCCTACGAGCAGTACTTC. Its translation: CASSWTSGAYEQYF.

The chain is built from TRBV29-1 and TRBJ1-3; D is ambiguous. The V gene lost 5 bases and the J gene lost 4 bases, with 6 bases spanning the gap. CDR3 length: 11 amino acids. The germline CDR1 and CDR2 sequences are SQVTM and ANQGSEA. This CDR3 is CSVHTGNTIYF. As DNA, the CDR3 is TGCAGCGTTCATACAGGAAACACCATATATTTT. The full variable domain, in which reference TRBV29-1 and TRBJ1-3 provide the parts outside the CDR3, is SAVISQKPSRDICQRGTSLTIQCQVDSQVTMMFWYRQQPGQSLTLIATANQGSEATYESGFVIDKFPISRPNLTFSTLTVSNMSPEDSSIYLCSVHTGNTIYFGEGSWLTVV.

This chain links TRBV27 with TRBJ2-1; the D gene is possibly TRBD1 (5 bases). Trimming took 3 bases from V and 3 from J, leaving 9 bases between them. Per germline, CDR1 MNHEY and CDR2 SMNVEV (reference sequence). This CDR3 has 14 residues. The CDR3 region has the DNA TGTGCCAGCAGTTTGGCTAGGGGCTACAATGAGCAGTTCTTC. Amino acid sequence: CASSLARGYNEQFF.

V and J are TRBV24-1 and TRBJ2-1; 8 bases map to TRBD1. The length of the CDR3 is 16 residues. CDR1 KGHDR and CDR2 SFDVKD come from the germline V gene. V was clipped by 3 bases and J by 0 bases; unmatched bases: 3. CDR3 sequence: CATSDTTGGSYNEQFF. CDR3 coding DNA: TGTGCCACCAGTGATACAACAGGGGGCTCCTACAATGAGCAGTTCTTC.

The rearrangement joins TRBV21-1 to TRBJ2-7; the table names TRBD2, a call not compared with the DNA. TRBV21-1 is marked as a pseudogene. The CDR3 extends over 21 amino acids. The CDR3 nucleotides read TGTGCCAGCAGCATGCCTCGAGGACGCGGGGCTAGCGGGAACCAATCCTACGAGCAGTACTTC. Its protein is CASSMPRGRGASGNQSYEQYF.

The chain joins TRBV7-9 to TRBJ1-5; D perhaps matches TRBD1 (6 bases). The V gene's germline CDR1 is SEHNR and CDR2 FQNEAQ (reference sequence). The CDR3 has 13 amino acids. Trimming left V 5 bases short and J 4 bases short, with 9 bases between. This chain's CDR3 is CASSLTGNQPQHF. For the CDR3, the DNA is TGTGCCAGCAGCCTTACAGGGAATCAGCCCCAGCATTTT.

This clone has only one observation. The chain couples TRBV4-1 to TRBJ1-2; possibly TRBD1 for D (5 bases). The CDR3 contains 21 residues. The V end lost 1 base, the J end lost 5 bases, and 32 bases lay between the germline ends. Per germline, CDR1 MGHRA and CDR2 YSYEKL. CDR3 DNA sequence: TGCGCCAGCAGCCAAGGGACAAGGTGTGGAATTTGCGTTCTCCAGTTTTATGGCTACACCTTC. Protein sequence: CASSQGTRCGICVLQFYGYTF.

The chain recombines TRBV9 with TRBJ2-2; tentatively, D is TRBD2 (6 bases). This CDR3 is built from 15 residues. V was pared by 4 bases and J by 1 base, with 11 bases between. From germline, CDR1 is SGDLS and CDR2 YYNGEE. The CDR3 coding sequence is TGTGCCAGCAGCCTGTCAGCGGGGAACACCGGGGAGCTGTTTTTT. Translated: CASSLSAGNTGELFF.

V and J are TRBV28 and TRBJ1-1, with a tentative D call TRBD1 (6 bases). Per germline, CDR1 MDHEN and CDR2 SYDVKM. The CDR3 spans 14 residues. Trimming cost V 7 bases and J 5 bases, with 17 bases left between them. CDR3 bases: TGTGCCAGCACCATGGGGGGGGCGGATACTGAAGCTTTCTTT. Translating gives CASTMGGADTEAFF.

The chain has TRBV18 and TRBJ1-1; a possible D gene is TRBD1 (6 bases). V was pared by 0 bases and J by 4 bases, with 15 bases between. CDR1 and CDR2 from the germline V gene are KGHSH and LQKENI. The CDR3 has 16 residues. The CDR3 nucleotides are TGTGCCAGCTCACCACCGCCTGTGAGGGGGGGCACTGAAGCTTTCTTT. This sequence encodes CASSPPPVRGGTEAFF.

This clone showed up just a few times. V is TRBV5-1 and J is TRBJ2-2, with D tentatively TRBD1 (6 bases). The CDR3 length is 14 residues. Germline CDR1 and CDR2: SGHRS and YFSETQ. Trimming removed 4 bases from V and 5 bases from J, with 12 bases in between. In nucleotides, the CDR3 is TGCGCCAGCAGCCCAGTCCAGGGGACCGGGGAGCTGTTTTTT. This sequence encodes CASSPVQGTGELFF.